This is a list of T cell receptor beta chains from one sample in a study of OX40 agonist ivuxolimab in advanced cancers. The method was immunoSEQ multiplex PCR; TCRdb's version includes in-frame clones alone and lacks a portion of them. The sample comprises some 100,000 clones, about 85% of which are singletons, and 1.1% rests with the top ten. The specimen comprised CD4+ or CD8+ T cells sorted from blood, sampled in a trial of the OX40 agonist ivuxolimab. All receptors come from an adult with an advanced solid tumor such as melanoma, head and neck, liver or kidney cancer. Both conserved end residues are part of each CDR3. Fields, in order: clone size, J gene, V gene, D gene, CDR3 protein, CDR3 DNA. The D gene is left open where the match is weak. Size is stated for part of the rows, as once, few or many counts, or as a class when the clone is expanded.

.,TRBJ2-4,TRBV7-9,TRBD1,CASSLGPGQGTKNIQYF,TGTGCCAGCAGCTTAGGGCCGGGACAGGGTACCAAAAACATTCAGTACTTC
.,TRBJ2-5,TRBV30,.,CAWFRVAEETQYF,TGTGCCTGGTTTAGGGTAGCGGAGGAGACCCAGTACTTC
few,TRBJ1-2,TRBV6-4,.,CASSDRKRGYTF,TGTGCCAGCAGTGACAGGAAGAGAGGCTACACCTTC
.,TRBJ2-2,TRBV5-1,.,CASSLVLKNTGELFF,TGCGCCAGCAGCTTGGTTTTGAAAAACACCGGGGAGCTGTTTTTT
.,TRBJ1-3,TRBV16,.,CASSQSYVQGNTIYF,TGTGCCAGCAGCCAATCTTACGTCCAGGGAAACACCATATATTTT
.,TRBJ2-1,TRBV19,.,CASRDRLYNEQFF,TGTGCCAGTAGGGATAGACTCTACAATGAGCAGTTCTTC
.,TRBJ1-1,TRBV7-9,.,CASSLGLTTAPLNTEAFF,TGTGCCAGCAGCTTAGGACTGACGACAGCACCTTTGAACACTGAAGCTTTCTTT
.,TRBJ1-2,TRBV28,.,CASTQSADFLYGYTF,TGTGCCAGCACCCAATCGGCCGACTTCCTCTATGGCTACACCTTC
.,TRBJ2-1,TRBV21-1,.,CASSKNRQGYRRSQFF,TGTGCCAGCAGCAAAAACCGACAGGGGTACCGAAGGTCGCAGTTCTTC
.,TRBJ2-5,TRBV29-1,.,CSAIDSQETQYF,TGCAGCGCGATAGATTCCCAAGAGACCCAGTACTTC
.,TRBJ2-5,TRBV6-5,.,CASDRGTQYF,TGTGCCAGCGACCGCGGGACCCAGTACTTC
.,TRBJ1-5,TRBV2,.,CASSFSGVNNQPQHF,TGTGCCAGCAGTTTTTCAGGGGTGAACAATCAGCCCCAGCATTTT
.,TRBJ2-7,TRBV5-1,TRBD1,CATRTGGGYEQYF,TGCGCCACCCGGACAGGGGGTGGCTACGAGCAGTACTTC
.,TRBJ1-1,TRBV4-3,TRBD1,CASSRATGTVNTEAFF,TGCGCCAGCAGCCGGGCGACCGGGACAGTCAACACTGAAGCTTTCTTT
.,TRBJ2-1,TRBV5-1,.,CASSWTGASYNEQFF,TGCGCCAGCAGCTGGACTGGGGCTTCCTACAATGAGCAGTTCTTC
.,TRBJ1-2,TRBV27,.,CASSFYKLGALGYTF,TGTGCCAGCAGTTTTTATAAGTTGGGGGCCCTTGGGTACACCTTC
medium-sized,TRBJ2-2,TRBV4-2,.,CASSQEEEGGELFF,TGTGCCAGCAGCCAAGAGGAGGAGGGCGGGGAGCTGTTTTTT
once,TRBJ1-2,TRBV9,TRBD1,CASSGGTGEGNYGYTF,TGTGCCAGCAGCGGAGGAACAGGGGAGGGGAACTATGGCTACACCTTC
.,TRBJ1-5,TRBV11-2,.,CASSLRGTNQPQHF,TGTGCCAGCAGCTTGCGGGGTACCAATCAGCCCCAGCATTTT
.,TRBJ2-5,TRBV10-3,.,CAISDGTEQETQYF,TGTGCCATCAGTGATGGGACGGAGCAGGAGACCCAGTACTTC
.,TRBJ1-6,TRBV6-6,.,CASSYLETQGSPLHF,TGTGCCAGCAGTTACCTTGAGACCCAAGGGTCACCCCTCCACTTT
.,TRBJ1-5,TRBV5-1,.,CASSLGLSNQPQHF,TGCGCCAGCAGCCTGGGACTAAGCAATCAGCCCCAGCATTTT
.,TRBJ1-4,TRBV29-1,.,CSVWVGEKLFF,TGCAGCGTTTGGGTTGGTGAAAAACTGTTTTTT
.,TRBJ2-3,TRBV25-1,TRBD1,CASGFGTGTDTQYF,TGTGCCAGCGGGTTCGGGACAGGGACAGATACGCAGTATTTT
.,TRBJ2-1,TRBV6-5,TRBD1,CASSPGTAYNEQFF,TGTGCCAGCAGTCCCGGGACAGCCTACAATGAGCAGTTCTTC
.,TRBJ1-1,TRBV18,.,CASSPELDSEAFF,TGTGCCAGCTCACCTGAATTGGACAGCGAAGCTTTCTTT
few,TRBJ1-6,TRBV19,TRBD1,CASRDRVLISPLHF,TGTGCCAGTAGAGACAGGGTCTTGATCTCACCCCTCCACTTT
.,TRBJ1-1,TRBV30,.,CAWSVVRDTEAFF,TGTGCCTGGAGTGTAGTAAGGGACACTGAAGCTTTCTTT
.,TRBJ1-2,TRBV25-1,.,CASSTGFGYTF,TGTGCCAGCAGCACAGGATTCGGCTACACCTTC
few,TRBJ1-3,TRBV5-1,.,CASSPFRFGNTIYF,TGCGCCAGCAGCCCCTTCCGGTTTGGAAACACCATATATTTT
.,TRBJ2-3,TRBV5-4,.,CASSQPEQGNADTQYF,TGTGCCAGCAGCCAACCCGAACAGGGAAATGCGGATACGCAGTATTTT
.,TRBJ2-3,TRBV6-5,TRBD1,CASSYSVQGVADTQYF,TGTGCCAGCAGTTACTCAGTCCAGGGGGTAGCAGATACGCAGTATTTT
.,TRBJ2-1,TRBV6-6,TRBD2,CASSVTSEYEQFF,TGTGCCAGCAGTGTGACTAGCGAGTATGAGCAGTTCTTC
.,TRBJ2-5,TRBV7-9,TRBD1,CASSFMGGDRGRRTQYF,TGTGCCAGCAGCTTCATGGGAGGGGACAGGGGGCGCCGGACCCAGTACTTC
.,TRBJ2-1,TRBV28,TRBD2,CASSFPPSGGADEQFF,TGTGCCAGCAGTTTCCCCCCTAGCGGGGGGGCAGATGAGCAGTTCTTC
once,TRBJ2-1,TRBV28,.,CASSLVGAYNEQFF,TGTGCCAGCAGTTTAGTCGGGGCCTACAATGAGCAGTTCTTC
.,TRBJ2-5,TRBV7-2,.,CASSLAQTQYF,TGTGCCAGCAGCTTAGCGCAGACCCAGTACTTC
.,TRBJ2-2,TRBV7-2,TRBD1,CASSRDRGNTGELFF,TGTGCCAGCAGCCGGGACAGGGGTAACACCGGGGAGCTGTTTTTT
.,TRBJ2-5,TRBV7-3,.,CASSFQAEETQYF,TGTGCCAGCAGCTTTCAGGCAGAAGAGACCCAGTACTTC
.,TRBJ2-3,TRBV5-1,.,CASSLLQGGSDTQYF,TGCGCCAGCAGCTTGCTCCAGGGCGGTTCAGATACGCAGTATTTT
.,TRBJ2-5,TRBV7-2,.,CASSSSGTQYF,TGTGCCAGCAGCTCCTCCGGGACCCAGTACTTC
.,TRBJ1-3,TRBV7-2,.,CASSLARQVLYF,TGTGCCAGCAGCTTAGCTAGGCAGGTCTTATATTTT
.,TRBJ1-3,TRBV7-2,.,CASTPDGAGNTIYF,TGTGCCAGCACCCCCGATGGGGCGGGGAACACCATATATTTT
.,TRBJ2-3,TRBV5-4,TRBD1,CASSLSGGRGTDTQYF,TGTGCCAGCAGCTTGTCAGGGGGAAGAGGCACAGATACGCAGTATTTT
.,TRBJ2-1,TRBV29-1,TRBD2,CSSDGTSGDNEQFF,TGCAGCTCAGATGGGACTAGCGGGGACAATGAGCAGTTCTTC
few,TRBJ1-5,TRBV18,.,CASSSGSNQPQHF,TGTGCCAGCTCCTCAGGGTCCAATCAGCCCCAGCATTTT
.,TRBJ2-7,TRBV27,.,CASSLDHSYEQYF,TGTGCCAGCAGTTTAGACCACTCCTACGAGCAGTACTTC
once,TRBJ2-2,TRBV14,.,CASSPRMGGELFF,TGTGCCAGCAGCCCGAGGATGGGCGGGGAGCTGTTTTTT